Listed below are T cell receptor beta chains from one sample, sequenced in a study of graft-versus-host responses after intestinal transplantation. Libraries were prepared by immunoSEQ multiplex PCR; TCRdb keeps only in-frame clonotypes and omits some of them. Of around 90,000 clones in the sample, 90% to 95% were seen once. These receptors have no identified antigens. This specimen consisted of unstimulated CD8+ T cells sorted from spleen or lymph node cells, obtained before intestinal transplant. The receptor set was obtained from a human donor who received an intestinal transplant. The CDR3 runs from the conserved cysteine through the conserved F or W. The order of the fields is V gene, clone size, J gene, D gene, CDR3 protein, CDR3 DNA. A D gene is named only where the DNA matches it firmly. Not every row has a clone size; where given, it reads once, few, many or a size class.

>TRBV7-9|.|TRBJ2-7|.
CASSSTGGSSYEQYF
TGTGCCAGCAGCTCTACAGGTGGTAGCTCCTACGAGCAGTACTTC
>TRBV27|once|TRBJ1-5|.
CASSYQGNQPQHF
TGTGCCAGCAGTTATCAGGGGAACCAGCCCCAGCATTTT
>TRBV19|once|TRBJ1-4|TRBD1
CASSITGGKSEKLFF
TGTGCCAGTAGTATAACAGGGGGTAAGAGTGAAAAACTGTTTTTT
>TRBV4-1|.|TRBJ1-5|.
CASSQVAGNQPQHF
TGCGCCAGCAGCCAAGTGGCGGGCAATCAGCCCCAGCATTTT
>TRBV7-9|.|TRBJ2-7|.
CASSLIGGTFSYEQYF
TGTGCCAGCAGCTTAATCGGGGGTACCTTCTCCTACGAGCAGTACTTC
>TRBV7-9|.|TRBJ2-1|.
CASSPVAGIYNEQFF
TGTGCCAGCAGCCCTGTCGCGGGGATATACAATGAGCAGTTCTTC
>TRBV4-1|.|TRBJ2-2|.
CASGRTNTGELFF
TGCGCCAGCGGGAGGACGAACACCGGGGAGCTGTTTTTT
>TRBV7-8|.|TRBJ1-4|.
CASSLLGQPAEKLFF
TGTGCCAGCAGCCTCCTGGGCCAACCTGCTGAAAAACTGTTTTTT
>TRBV7-8|.|TRBJ2-7|TRBD1
CASSKDRAPIYEQYF
TGTGCCAGCAGCAAAGACAGGGCCCCCATCTACGAGCAGTACTTC
>TRBV19|.|TRBJ2-7|.
CASSITGISYEQYF
TGTGCCAGTAGTATAACAGGGATCTCCTACGAGCAGTACTTC
>TRBV7-9|.|TRBJ2-7|.
CASSLAPGQRYEQYF
TGTGCCAGCAGCTTAGCGCCCGGACAGAGGTACGAGCAGTACTTC
>TRBV27|.|TRBJ2-7|.
CASSQGWEQYF
TGTGCCAGCAGCCAGGGTTGGGAGCAGTACTTC
>TRBV19|.|TRBJ1-1|TRBD1
CASSGLTGAEAFF
TGTGCCAGTAGTGGGTTGACAGGGGCTGAAGCTTTCTTT
>TRBV5-5|.|TRBJ2-7|.
CASSLEQASSYEQYF
TGTGCCAGCAGCTTGGAACAGGCGAGCTCCTACGAGCAGTACTTC
>TRBV27|.|TRBJ2-1|.
CASSSYTDSSYNEQFF
TGTGCCAGCAGTTCCTACACCGACAGCTCCTACAATGAGCAGTTCTTC
>TRBV28|once|TRBJ2-6|TRBD2
CASMAHRSSGRENSGANVLTF
TGTGCCAGCATGGCTCACCGGTCTAGCGGGAGGGAGAACTCTGGGGCCAACGTCCTGACTTTC
>TRBV4-2|.|TRBJ2-3|TRBD2
CASSQDSLAGGRADTQYF
TGTGCCAGCAGCCAAGATTCCCTAGCGGGAGGGAGGGCAGATACGCAGTATTTT
>TRBV10-3|.|TRBJ2-7|.
CAISEWGGQDEQYF
TGTGCCATCAGTGAGTGGGGGGGACAAGATGAGCAGTACTTC
>TRBV5-4|.|TRBJ2-3|.
CASSFSDDTQYF
TGTGCCAGCAGCTTCAGCGACGATACGCAGTATTTT
>TRBV5-7|.|TRBJ1-1|TRBD1
CASSVDRGTEAFF
TGTGCCAGCAGCGTTGACAGGGGCACTGAAGCTTTCTTT
>TRBV27|.|TRBJ2-7|TRBD1
CASRQTGGSHEQYF
TGTGCCAGCAGACAGACAGGGGGGTCCCACGAGCAGTACTTC
>TRBV19|.|TRBJ2-5|.
CASSRIGEETQYF
TGTGCCAGTAGTAGGATCGGAGAAGAGACCCAGTACTTC
>TRBV13|.|TRBJ2-7|.
CASSPPPHYEQYF
TGTGCCAGCAGCCCGCCCCCACATTACGAGCAGTACTTC
>TRBV27|.|TRBJ2-2|.
CASSLQVTGELFF
TGTGCCAGCAGTTTACAGGTTACCGGGGAGCTGTTTTTT
>TRBV4-3|.|TRBJ1-5|TRBD1
CASSQERQGFGGSNQPQHF
TGCGCCAGCAGCCAAGAGAGACAGGGTTTTGGGGGGAGCAATCAGCCCCAGCATTTT
>TRBV5-1|.|TRBJ2-7|.
CASRSGDSETYEQYF
TGCGCCAGCAGGTCGGGTGATAGCGAAACCTACGAGCAATACTTC
>TRBV30|few|TRBJ2-1|TRBD2
CAWSPTSSLWNEQFF
TGTGCCTGGAGTCCGACTAGCAGCCTTTGGAATGAGCAGTTCTTC
>TRBV29-1|.|TRBJ2-1|TRBD2
CSVEGPAGALSSYNEQFF
TGCAGCGTTGAAGGCCCAGCGGGAGCCCTGAGCTCCTACAATGAGCAGTTCTTC
>TRBV19|once|TRBJ1-1|.
CASSFGQLNTEAFF
TGTGCCAGTAGTTTCGGACAGCTGAACACTGAAGCTTTCTTT
>TRBV14|.|TRBJ2-1|TRBD2
CASSQRRLAGGLGNEQFF
TGTGCCAGCAGCCAAAGAAGACTAGCGGGGGGATTGGGTAATGAGCAGTTCTTC
>TRBV5-1|.|TRBJ1-1|.
CASSFQGMGTEAFF
TGCGCCAGCAGCTTTCAGGGGATGGGCACTGAAGCTTTCTTT
>TRBV6-5|.|TRBJ2-3|TRBD2
CASAASGYTDTQYF
TGTGCCAGCGCCGCTAGCGGTTACACAGATACGCAGTATTTT
>TRBV18|.|TRBJ2-7|.
CASSPDQGYPYEQYF
TGTGCCAGCTCACCCGATCAGGGGTACCCCTACGAGCAGTACTTC
>TRBV12-5|.|TRBJ1-1|TRBD1
CAGEKGAGNTGAFF
TGTGCTGGAGAAAAGGGGGCGGGGAACACTGGAGCTTTCTTT
>TRBV6-1|.|TRBJ2-1|.
CASSEWQGNEQFF
TGTGCCAGCAGTGAGTGGCAGGGGAATGAGCAGTTCTTC
>TRBV13|.|TRBJ2-2|.
CASTSKDPNEDTGELFF
TGTGCCAGCACCTCTAAAGACCCTAACGAGGACACCGGGGAGCTGTTTTTT
>TRBV6-4|.|TRBJ2-2|.
CASSDLANTGELFF
TGTGCCAGCAGTGACCTTGCGAACACCGGGGAGCTGTTTTTT
>TRBV30|once|TRBJ1-3|.
CAWSPQDISGNTIYF
TGTGCCTGGAGTCCCCAGGACATCTCTGGAAACACCATATATTTT
>TRBV7-2|.|TRBJ2-6|TRBD1
CASTVTRGTVYSGANVLTF
TGTGCCAGCACCGTAACGAGGGGGACAGTGTACTCTGGGGCCAACGTCCTGACTTTC
>TRBV5-1|.|TRBJ2-5|.
CASSLGRGEGEETQYF
TGCGCCAGCAGCTTGGGGAGGGGCGAAGGGGAAGAGACCCAGTACTTC
>TRBV19|.|TRBJ2-7|TRBD2
CASSTAGGSSYEQYF
TGTGCCAGTAGTACGGCGGGGGGAAGCTCCTACGAGCAGTACTTC
>TRBV9|.|TRBJ2-7|.
CASSVATGDSYEQYF
TGTGCCAGCAGCGTAGCAACAGGTGATTCCTACGAGCAGTACTTC
>TRBV13|.|TRBJ2-7|.
CASSLAGTSTYEQYF
TGTGCCAGCAGCTTAGCTGGGACTTCAACCTACGAGCAGTACTTC
>TRBV27|.|TRBJ2-7|.
CASSEGYEQYF
TGTGCCAGCAGTGAGGGTTACGAGCAGTACTTC
>TRBV28|.|TRBJ2-5|.
CASSSQDTGETQYF
TGTGCCAGCAGTTCCCAGGACACCGGAGAGACCCAGTACTTC
>TRBV5-1|.|TRBJ2-7|.
CASSLGGVSYEQYF
TGCGCCAGCAGCTTGGGCGGGGTCTCCTACGAGCAGTACTTC
>TRBV4-3|few|TRBJ1-4|.
CASSQDGTSLNEKLFF
TGCGCCAGCAGCCAAGATGGGACATCCCTTAATGAAAAACTGTTTTTT
>TRBV13|.|TRBJ2-1|TRBD2
CASSWEGPGNEQFF
TGCGCCAGCAGCTGGGAGGGTCCAGGCAATGAGCAGTTCTTC
>TRBV9|once|TRBJ1-6|.
CASSQYSGSSYNSPLHF
TGTGCCAGCAGCCAGTACAGTGGGAGCTCCTATAATTCACCCCTCCACTTT
>TRBV10-2|.|TRBJ2-1|TRBD2
CASSGGRGLAGGGGYNEQFF
TGCGCCAGCAGTGGGGGTAGAGGACTAGCGGGGGGAGGGGGCTACAATGAGCAGTTCTTC
>TRBV7-9|.|TRBJ1-1|.
CAVRANTEAFF
TGTGCCGTCAGGGCGAACACTGAAGCTTTCTTT
>TRBV6-1|.|TRBJ2-5|.
CASRDYQAQGETQYF
TGTGCCAGCAGAGACTACCAGGCCCAGGGGGAGACCCAGTACTTC
>TRBV7-3|.|TRBJ2-3|TRBD2
CASSPIGTSGGATDTQYF
TGTGCCAGCAGCCCCATAGGGACTAGCGGGGGGGCCACAGATACGCAGTATTTT
>TRBV10-3|once|TRBJ2-7|TRBD2
CAISESVGGASYEQYF
TGTGCCATCAGCGAGTCAGTCGGGGGGGCATCCTACGAGCAGTACTTC
>TRBV29-1|.|TRBJ2-5|.
CSVAVEQETQYF
TGCAGCGTTGCAGTCGAACAAGAGACCCAGTACTTC
>TRBV5-5|.|TRBJ1-1|.
CASSLPPGRAADTEAFF
TGTGCCAGCAGCTTGCCTCCAGGGAGGGCAGCGGACACTGAAGCTTTCTTT